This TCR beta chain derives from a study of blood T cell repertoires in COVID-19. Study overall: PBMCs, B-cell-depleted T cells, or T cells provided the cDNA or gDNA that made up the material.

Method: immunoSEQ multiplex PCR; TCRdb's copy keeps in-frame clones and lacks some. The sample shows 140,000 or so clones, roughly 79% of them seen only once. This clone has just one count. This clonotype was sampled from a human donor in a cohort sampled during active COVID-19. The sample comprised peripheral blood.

The CDR3 region has the DNA TGTGCCAGCAGCTTGTGGCTAGCGGGCCGGGGTGAGAACGGGGAGCTGTTTTTT. Protein sequence: CASSLWLAGRGENGELFF. V and J are TRBV5-5 and TRBJ2-2; 8 bases agree with TRBD2. The germline CDR1 and CDR2 sequences are SGHKS and YYEKEE (reference sequence). The CDR3 has 18 amino acids. V dropped 1 base and J dropped 7; count of bases not matched to a gene: 15.